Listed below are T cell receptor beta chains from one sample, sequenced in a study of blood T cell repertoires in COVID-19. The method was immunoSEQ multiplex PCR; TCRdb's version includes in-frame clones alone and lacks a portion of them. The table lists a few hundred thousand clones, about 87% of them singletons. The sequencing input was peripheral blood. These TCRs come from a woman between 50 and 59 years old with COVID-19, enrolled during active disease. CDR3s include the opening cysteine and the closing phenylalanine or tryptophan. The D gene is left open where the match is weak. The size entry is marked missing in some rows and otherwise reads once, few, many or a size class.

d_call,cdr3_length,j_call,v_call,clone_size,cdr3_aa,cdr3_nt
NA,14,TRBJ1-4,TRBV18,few,CASSPDSSSGKLFF,TGTGCCAGCTCACCGGACAGTTCCAGCGGAAAACTGTTTTTT
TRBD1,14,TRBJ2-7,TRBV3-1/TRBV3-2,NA,CASSIRGGAYEQYF,TGTGCCAGCAGCATTCGAGGGGGCGCTTACGAGCAGTACTTC
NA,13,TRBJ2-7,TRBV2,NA,CASSLTGTHEQYF,TGTGCCAGCAGCCTAACAGGTACCCACGAGCAGTACTTC
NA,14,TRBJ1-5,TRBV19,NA,CASSIWGVDQPQHF,TGTGCCAGTAGTATCTGGGGAGTGGATCAGCCCCAGCATTTT
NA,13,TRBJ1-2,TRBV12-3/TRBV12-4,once,CASTTTDNYGYTF,TGTGCCAGCACTACTACGGATAACTATGGCTACACCTTC
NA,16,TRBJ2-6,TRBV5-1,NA,CASSPNRETGANVLTF,TGCGCCAGCAGCCCAAACAGGGAAACAGGGGCCAACGTCCTGACTTTC
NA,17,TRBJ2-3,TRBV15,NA,CATSRVGTRRSTDTQYF,TGTGCCACCAGCAGAGTAGGGACTCGACGTAGCACAGATACGCAGTATTTT
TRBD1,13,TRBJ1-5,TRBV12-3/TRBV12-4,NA,CASSSATGRPQHF,TGTGCCAGCAGTTCAGCGACAGGGAGGCCCCAGCATTTT
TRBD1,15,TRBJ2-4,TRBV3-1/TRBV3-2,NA,CASSQEIGTGNIQYF,TGTGCCAGCAGCCAAGAGATAGGGACAGGCAACATTCAGTACTTC
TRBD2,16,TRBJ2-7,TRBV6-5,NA,CASSSSRRGGPYEQYF,TGTGCCAGCAGTTCCTCCAGGCGGGGGGGCCCCTACGAGCAGTACTTC
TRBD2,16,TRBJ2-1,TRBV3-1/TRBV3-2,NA,CASSRRLAGSYNEQFF,TGTGCCAGCAGCCGTCGACTAGCGGGGAGCTACAATGAGCAGTTCTTC
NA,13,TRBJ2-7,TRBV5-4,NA,CASSLFTSNEQYF,TGTGCCAGCAGCTTGTTTACGAGTAACGAGCAGTACTTC
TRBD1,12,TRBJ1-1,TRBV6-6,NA,CASRPEGAEAFF,TGTGCCAGCAGGCCTGAGGGGGCAGAAGCTTTCTTT
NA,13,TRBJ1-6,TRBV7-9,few,CASSPGGNSPLHF,TGTGCCAGCAGCCCCGGGGGGAACTCACCCCTCCACTTT
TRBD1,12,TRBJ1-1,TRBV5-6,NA,CASSTGTGKAFF,TGTGCCAGCAGCACAGGGACAGGGAAAGCTTTCTTT
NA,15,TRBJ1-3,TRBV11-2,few,CASTRRVGSGNTIYF,TGTGCCAGCACCCGACGGGTGGGCTCTGGAAACACCATATATTTT
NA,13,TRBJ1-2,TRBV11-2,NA,CASSLNREYGYTF,TGTGCCAGCAGCTTAAACAGAGAGTATGGCTACACCTTC
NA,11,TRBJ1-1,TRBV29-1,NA,CSVVVNTEAFF,TGCAGCGTCGTCGTGAACACTGAAGCTTTCTTT
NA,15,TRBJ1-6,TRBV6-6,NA,CASSYGGARSSPLHF,TGTGCCAGCAGTTACGGGGGGGCGAGGAGTTCACCCCTCCACTTT
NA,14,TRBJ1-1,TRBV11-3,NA,CASSGPTENTEAFF,TGTGCCAGCAGCGGCCCGACAGAGAACACTGAAGCTTTCTTT
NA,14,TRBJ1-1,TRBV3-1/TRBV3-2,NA,CASSQRQKDTEAFF,TGTGCCAGCAGCCAGCGACAGAAAGACACTGAAGCTTTCTTT
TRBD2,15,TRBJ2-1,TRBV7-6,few,CASSLGLAGDNEQFF,TGTGCCAGCAGCTTAGGGCTAGCGGGGGACAATGAGCAGTTCTTC
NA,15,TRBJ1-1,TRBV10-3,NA,CAISESIRGNTEAFF,TGTGCCATCAGTGAGTCCATCAGGGGGAACACTGAAGCTTTCTTT
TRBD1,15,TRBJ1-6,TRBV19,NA,CASSGPGQGSSPLHF,TGTGCCAGTAGTGGACCGGGACAGGGTAGTTCACCCCTCCACTTT
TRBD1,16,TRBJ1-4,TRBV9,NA,CASSPWGQAANEKLFF,TGTGCCAGCAGCCCCTGGGGACAGGCAGCTAATGAAAAACTGTTTTTT
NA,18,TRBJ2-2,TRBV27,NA,CASSFGRKLLGNTGELFF,TGTGCCAGCAGTTTCGGCAGGAAGTTACTCGGGAACACCGGGGAGCTGTTTTTT
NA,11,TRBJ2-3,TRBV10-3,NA,CAISDLDTQYF,TGTGCCATCAGTGATCTGGATACGCAGTATTTT
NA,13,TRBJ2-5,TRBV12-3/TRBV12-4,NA,CASSPQGRETQYF,TGTGCCAGCAGTCCACAGGGTCGAGAGACCCAGTACTTC
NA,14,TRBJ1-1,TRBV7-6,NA,CASSGYEGNTEAFF,TGTGCCAGCAGCGGATACGAGGGGAACACTGAAGCTTTCTTT
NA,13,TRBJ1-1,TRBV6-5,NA,CASGDIINTEAFF,TGTGCCAGCGGCGACATCATTAACACTGAAGCTTTCTTT
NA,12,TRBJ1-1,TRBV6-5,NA,CASSHNTAEAFF,TGTGCCAGCAGTCACAATACAGCTGAAGCTTTCTTT
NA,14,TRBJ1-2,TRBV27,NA,CASSLFPVNYGYTF,TGTGCCAGCAGTTTATTTCCCGTGAACTATGGCTACACCTTC
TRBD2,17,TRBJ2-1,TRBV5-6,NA,CASSLDSGGAKGNEQFF,TGTGCCAGCAGCTTGGATAGCGGGGGGGCGAAAGGCAATGAGCAGTTCTTC
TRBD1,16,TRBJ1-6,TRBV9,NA,CASSVKGTGDRSPLHF,TGTGCCAGCAGCGTAAAAGGGACAGGGGACCGTTCACCCCTCCACTTT
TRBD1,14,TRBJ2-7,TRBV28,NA,CASSYPGTAYEQYF,TGTGCCAGCAGTTACCCTGGGACAGCCTACGAGCAGTACTTC
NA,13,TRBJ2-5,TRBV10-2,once,CASRRDPGETQYF,TGCGCCAGCAGGCGGGACCCCGGGGAGACCCAGTACTTC
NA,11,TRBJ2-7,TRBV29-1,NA,CSVGGSYEQYF,TGCAGCGTTGGCGGGTCCTACGAGCAGTACTTC
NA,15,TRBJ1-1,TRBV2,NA,CASSSPSRGNTEAFF,TGTGCCAGCAGTTCCCCAAGTCGGGGGAACACTGAAGCTTTCTTT
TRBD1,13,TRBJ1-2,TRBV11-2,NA,CASSPTGGGGYTF,TGTGCCAGCAGCCCGACAGGGGGTGGTGGCTACACCTTC
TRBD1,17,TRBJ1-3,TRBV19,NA,CASSRNRGTLSGNTIYF,TGTGCCAGTAGTAGAAACAGGGGTACACTCTCTGGAAACACCATATATTTT
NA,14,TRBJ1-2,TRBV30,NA,CAWSVLQNFYGYTF,TGTGCCTGGAGTGTGTTACAGAACTTCTATGGCTACACCTTC
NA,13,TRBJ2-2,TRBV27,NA,CASSSYVAGELFF,TGTGCCAGCAGTTCCTACGTCGCCGGGGAGCTGTTTTTT
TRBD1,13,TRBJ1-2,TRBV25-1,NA,CASSQGQGDGYTF,TGTGCCAGCAGTCAGGGACAGGGTGATGGCTACACCTTC
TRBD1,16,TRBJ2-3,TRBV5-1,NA,CASSQDRGPSTDTQYF,TGCGCCAGCAGCCAGGACAGGGGCCCGAGCACAGATACGCAGTATTTT
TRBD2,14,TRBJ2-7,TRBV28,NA,CASYTTGGAYEQYF,TGTGCCAGCTATACTACCGGGGGGGCATACGAGCAGTACTTC
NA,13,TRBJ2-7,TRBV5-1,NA,CASSLAVTYEQYF,TGCGCCAGCAGCTTGGCAGTTACCTACGAGCAGTACTTC
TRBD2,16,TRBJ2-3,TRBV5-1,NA,CASSRTSGGKTDTQYF,TGCGCCAGCAGCCGGACTAGCGGGGGGAAGACAGATACGCAGTATTTT
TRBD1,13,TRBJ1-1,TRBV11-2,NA,CASSRDRYTEAFF,TGTGCCAGCAGCCGGGACAGGTACACTGAAGCTTTCTTT
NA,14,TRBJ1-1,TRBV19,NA,CASSIGQGNTEAFF,TGTGCCAGTAGTATAGGTCAGGGGAACACTGAAGCTTTCTTT
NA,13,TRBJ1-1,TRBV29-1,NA,CSERSLGSTEAFF,TGCAGCGAGAGGAGCCTTGGGAGCACTGAAGCTTTCTTT
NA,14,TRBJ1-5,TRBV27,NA,CASSLTAVDQPQHF,TGTGCCAGCAGTTTAACGGCGGTTGATCAGCCCCAGCATTTT
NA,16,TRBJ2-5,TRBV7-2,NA,CASSSSLGSEGRTQYF,TGTGCCAGCAGCTCCTCCCTAGGATCGGAGGGAAGGACCCAGTACTTC
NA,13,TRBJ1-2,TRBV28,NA,CASTHGGDYGYTF,TGTGCCAGCACCCACGGAGGGGACTATGGCTACACCTTC
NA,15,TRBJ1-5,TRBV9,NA,CASSVGDWSNQPQHF,TGTGCCAGCAGCGTAGGCGACTGGAGCAATCAGCCCCAGCATTTT
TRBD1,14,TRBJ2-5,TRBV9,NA,CASSVRTGRETQYF,TGTGCCAGCAGCGTAAGGACAGGCAGAGAGACCCAGTACTTC
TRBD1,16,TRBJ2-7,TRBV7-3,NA,CASSSLGGQGIDEQYF,TGTGCCAGCAGCTCCCTCGGGGGACAGGGGATTGACGAGCAGTACTTC
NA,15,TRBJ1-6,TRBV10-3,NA,CAINEGGAGNSPLHF,TGTGCCATCAACGAAGGGGGGGCAGGGAATTCACCCCTCCACTTT
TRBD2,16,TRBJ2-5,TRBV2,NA,CASTLWTSGGEETQYF,TGTGCCAGCACCCTCTGGACTAGCGGGGGGGAAGAGACCCAGTACTTC
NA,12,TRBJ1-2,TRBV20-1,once,CSASVENYGYTF,TGCAGTGCTAGTGTGGAGAACTATGGCTACACCTTC